This entry describes one T cell receptor (beta chain). In the original processing: Amplification from reference gene primers served as the basis for estimated nucleated cell counts. Libraries were prepared by immunoSEQ multiplex PCR; TCRdb keeps only in-frame clonotypes and omits some of them. The V and J calls and clone size come from that table; D and trimming were worked out from the DNA. The sample lists about 130,000 clones, 74% occurring once. This record comes from a study of blood T cell repertoires in COVID-19. Study-level background: Whether acute or convalescent, the COVID-19 samples came from the United States, Italy and Spain. Sample material is recorded as cDNA or gDNA derived from T cells, B-cell-depleted T cells, or PBMCs.

The V and J ends lost 3 bases and 0 bases respectively, with 14 bases between them. Germline V gene lookup returns CDR1 ENHRY and CDR2 SYGVKD. The CDR3 has 16 residues. This TCR derives from a man in his fifties or sixties with acute or convalescent COVID-19. J is TRBJ1-1 and V is TRBV10-3; no definite D call. The source material was peripheral blood. The CDR3 sequence: CAISDSAGFMNTEAFF. The CDR3 DNA reads TGTGCCATCAGTGATTCGGCAGGTTTTATGAACACTGAAGCTTTCTTT.